The sequence of this T cell receptor (beta chain) was determined in a study of PD-1 blockade in mismatch repair-deficient tumors. CDR1 and CDR2 from the germline V gene are LNHDA and SQIVND (reference sequence). The CDR3 runs 14 residues. V was pared by 9 bases and J by 5 bases, with 10 bases of the junction left unmatched. Profiled with immunoSEQ multiplex PCR; TCRdb holds only in-frame clones, not every one. There are 15,000 to 20,000 clones in the sample; over 75% occur only once, and around 1.5% lies in the top ten. This receptor was taken from an adult with mismatch repair-deficient cancer. The V and J genes are TRBV19 and TRBJ1-5; 7 nucleotides line up with TRBD1. The material sequenced was PBMCs, taken 22 weeks after starting pembrolizumab. This CDR3 reads CASQIQGWDQPQHF. The CDR3 bases are TGTGCCAGCCAAATACAGGGGTGGGATCAGCCCCAGCATTTT.